The 7 T cell receptor beta chains listed next were all sequenced from one sample in a study of Graves' ophthalmopathy and Graves' hyperthyroidism. Amplified TCR beta CDR3 regions were obtained using RNA transcripts as template. The first-round RT-PCR employed HTBI primers together with the Qiagen OneStep RT-PCR kit. A multiplex PCR was then performed as the second round. TCRdb re-derived calls from the multiplex PCR reads in MiXCR, one entry per CDR3 protein. The table includes 650,000 to 900,000 distinct CDR3 sequences, 40% detected once. What was sequenced was peripheral blood. These receptors were taken from an adult man with Graves' ophthalmopathy.

This chain's CDR3 is CSVDLRATLPGPMNTEAFF. The CDR3 coding sequence is TGCAGCGTTGATTTAAGGGCCACACTTCCGGGCCCCATGAACACTGAAGCTTTCTTT. J is TRBJ1-1 and V is TRBV29-1; no reliable D call. The CDR3 extends over 19 amino acids. Between the trimmed V and J ends, which lost 3 bases and 0 bases, there was a span of 26 bases. CDR1 SQVTM and CDR2 ANQGSEA come from the germline V gene.

In DNA, the CDR3 is TGTGCCAGCAGCGAGGGGACTAGCGGGAGATCGGAGGCCGGGGAGCTGTTTTTT. Amino acid sequence: CASSEGTSGRSEAGELFF. The chain recombines TRBV25-1 with TRBJ2-2; 14 bases map to TRBD2. Germline CDR1 MGHDK, CDR2 SYGVNS. With V trimmed by 6 bases and J by 6 bases, 12 bases remained unmatched. The CDR3 spans 18 residues.

The chain couples TRBV10-3 to TRBJ1-1, with D perhaps TRBD1 (5 bases). V lost 8 bases, J lost 1 base, and 11 bases lay in between. Germline CDR1 ENHRY, CDR2 SYGVKD. This CDR3 has 13 residues. This CDR3 is CAIETEANTEAFF. CDR3 coding DNA: TGTGCCATCGAGACAGAGGCGAACACTGAAGCTTTCTTT.

The CDR3 DNA is TGTGCCATCAGGACACAGGGTAGGGATTCACCCCTCCACTTT. Amino acids: CAIRTQGRDSPLHF. The rearrangement links TRBV10-3 to TRBJ1-6, with D possibly TRBD1 on 6 matching bases. The CDR3 extends over 14 amino acids. Germline V CDR1 and CDR2: ENHRY, SYGVKD. V lost 6 bases and J 8 bases, leaving 14 bases between the germline ends.

This clonotype appeared many times. The chain is built from TRBV2 and TRBJ1-4; D may be TRBD1 (6 bases). The CDR3 covers 14 residues. The V gene's germline CDR1 is SNHLY and CDR2 FYNNEI. With 8 bases removed from V and 0 bases from J, the gap between germline ends came to 10 bases. The CDR3 DNA sequence: TGTGCCAGCTCAAGACAGGCAACTAATGAAAAACTGTTTTTT. This sequence encodes CASSRQATNEKLFF.

As for this clonotype: The limits of the CDR3 on the DNA are not certain, so only TCRdb's listed CDR3 is given. J is TRBJ2-7 and V is TRBV29-1; TRBD2, as called in the table, went unchecked against the DNA. The CDR3 spans 13 amino acids, including both terminal residues. Germline CDR1 reads SQVTM; CDR2 reads ANQGSEA. CDR3 residues: CSILVTGGYEQYF.

This chain's CDR3 is CSVVSGLAGTYEQYF. DNA of the CDR3: TGCAGCGTTGTCTCCGGACTAGCGGGAACCTACGAGCAGTACTTC. This rearrangement joins TRBV29-1 to TRBJ2-7; TRBD2 aligns across 12 bases. V shed 4 bases and J 2 bases; nucleotides not matched to a gene: 6. The V gene's germline CDR1 is SQVTM and CDR2 ANQGSEA. The CDR3 extends over 15 amino acids.